These T cell receptor beta chains were read from a single sample in a study of blood T cell repertoires in COVID-19. Assay: immunoSEQ multiplex PCR; the TCRdb copy retains only in-frame clones and omits some. The sample holds tens of thousands of clones, 75% to 90% seen once. The sequenced material came from peripheral blood. The source is a man between 60 and 75 years old with acute or convalescent COVID-19. CDR3s include the opening cysteine and the closing phenylalanine or tryptophan. D genes are given only for firm matches. Clone sizes are given selectively: once, few, many, or a class where the clone is expanded.

J	D	size	V	CDR3	DNA
TRBJ2-1	TRBD2	-	TRBV4-2	CASSPVGGGLTYNEQFF	TGTGCCAGCAGCCCCGTTGGGGGGGGACTAACCTACAATGAGCAGTTCTTC
TRBJ1-3	TRBD1	-	TRBV28	CASSRTGGVNTIYF	TGTGCCAGCAGTAGGACAGGGGGCGTAAACACCATATATTTT
TRBJ1-5	-	-	TRBV30	CAWSVEDRTPQHF	TGTGCCTGGAGTGTTGAAGACAGAACACCCCAGCATTTT
TRBJ1-2	TRBD1	-	TRBV6-6	CASSRTGSYGYTF	TGTGCCAGCAGTCGGACAGGTTCCTATGGCTACACCTTC
TRBJ1-3	-	-	TRBV19	CASSIESTLSGNTIYF	TGTGCCAGTAGTATAGAATCCACTCTCTCTGGAAACACCATATATTTT
TRBJ1-1	-	-	TRBV28	CASIGTFEAFF	TGTGCCAGCATCGGGACTTTTGAAGCTTTCTTT
TRBJ2-7	-	-	TRBV28	CATLRRPGGLPYEQYF	TGTGCCACCCTTCGGCGTCCGGGGGGCTTACCCTACGAGCAGTACTTC
TRBJ1-4	-	-	TRBV7-6	CASSLSGLTNEKLFF	TGTGCCAGCAGCTTATCGGGGTTAACTAATGAAAAACTGTTTTTT
TRBJ1-3	TRBD1	-	TRBV6-5	CASGTGVGNTIYF	TGTGCCAGCGGGACAGGGGTGGGAAACACCATATATTTT
TRBJ1-4	-	-	TRBV11-2	CASSSTSLGEKLFF	TGTGCCAGCAGTTCAACTTCACTCGGTGAAAAACTGTTTTTT
TRBJ2-3	TRBD2	-	TRBV7-2	CASSPQVQAGGTDTQYF	TGTGCCAGCAGCCCACAGGTGCAAGCGGGAGGAACAGATACGCAGTATTTT
TRBJ1-1	TRBD1	-	TRBV19	CASSNPGGATEAFF	TGTGCCAGTAGTAATCCAGGGGGTGCCACTGAAGCTTTCTTT
TRBJ1-1	-	-	TRBV27	CASSSIGENTEAFF	TGTGCCAGCAGTTCGATCGGGGAGAACACTGAAGCTTTCTTT
TRBJ2-7	-	-	TRBV10-3	CAISDLRDEQYF	TGTGCCATCAGTGACCTCCGGGACGAGCAGTACTTC
TRBJ1-3	TRBD1	-	TRBV6-2/TRBV6-3	CASSPDRGPGNTIYF	TGTGCCAGCAGCCCAGACAGGGGACCTGGAAACACCATATATTTT
TRBJ2-1	-	-	TRBV28	CASTRSGFWEQFF	TGTGCCAGCACCCGTTCGGGTTTCTGGGAGCAGTTCTTC
TRBJ1-2	-	-	TRBV7-2	CASSPIQGGYGYTF	TGTGCCAGCAGCCCGATACAGGGTGGCTATGGCTACACCTTC
TRBJ2-1	TRBD2	once	TRBV12-5	CASEREGSYNEQFF	TGTGCTAGTGAGCGGGAGGGCTCCTACAATGAGCAGTTCTTC
TRBJ1-4	TRBD1	-	TRBV28	CASSSTGADEKLFF	TGTGCCAGCAGTTCGACAGGGGCGGATGAAAAACTGTTTTTT
TRBJ2-1	-	-	TRBV6-5	CASSSRLGVYNEQFF	TGTGCCAGCAGTTCCCGACTAGGGGTCTACAATGAGCAGTTCTTC
TRBJ1-5	TRBD1	-	TRBV24-1	CATQSGQGRVGNQPQHF	TGTGCCACTCAGTCGGGACAGGGGAGGGTCGGCAATCAGCCCCAGCATTTT